The next 5 T cell receptor beta chains were all read from a single sample in a study of OX40 agonist ivuxolimab in advanced cancers. TCRdb's copy holds only in-frame clones and misses some; the assay was immunoSEQ multiplex PCR. The repertoire holds about 70,000 clones, with about 78% as singletons. The sample consisted of CD4+ or CD8+ T cells sorted from blood, taken in a trial of the OX40 agonist ivuxolimab. These TCRs come from an adult with an advanced solid tumor such as melanoma, head and neck, liver or kidney cancer.

The chain employs TRBV27 and TRBJ1-1; TRBD1 is a possible D gene (5 bases). The V end was cut by 6 bases, the J end by 4 bases, with 12 bases between. CDR1 is MNHEY, CDR2 SMNVEV, per germline (reference sequence). The CDR3 is made up of 13 amino acids. DNA of the CDR3: TGTGCCAGCAGCCCCGAGAGGGGCACTGAAGCTTTCTTT. The encoded protein is CASSPERGTEAFF.

The chain is built from TRBV21-1 and TRBJ2-2; TRBD2, the table's D call, lacks a check against the DNA. TRBV21-1 is a documented pseudogene. CDR3 length: 15 amino acids. CDR3 sequence reads: CASSKPDYHTGELFF. The CDR3 DNA reads as TGTGCCAGCAGCAAACCGGACTATCACACCGGGGAGCTGTTTTTT.

To note about this clone: The sample holds other DNA sequences that translate to the same CDR3. The chain carries TRBV19 and TRBJ2-5, with D unclear. The CDR3 runs to 14 residues. V dropped 1 base and J dropped 0 bases, with 6 bases sitting between them. Germline V gives CDR1 LNHDA, CDR2 SQIVND (reference sequence). In DNA form, the CDR3 reads TGTGCCAGTAGTATAGGCCCCGACCAAGAGACCCAGTACTTC. It encodes CASSIGPDQETQYF.

The V call is TRBV4-3, the J call TRBJ2-7; D is uncertain. The CDR3 extends over 14 amino acids. Trimming removed 4 bases from V and 3 bases from J, with 13 bases in between. CDR1 LGHNA and CDR2 YSLEER come from the germline V gene. The CDR3 nucleotides are TGCGCCAGCAGCCTCACCCCCGGAGTCTACGAGCAGTACTTC. Translation gives CASSLTPGVYEQYF.

DNA of the CDR3: TGTGCCAGCAGTTACTCGAATAGGGGTCACGGGGAGCTGTTTTTT. Residues: CASSYSNRGHGELFF. The chain has TRBV6-5 and TRBJ2-2, with a possible D match to TRBD1 (5 bases). Germline V gene sequence: CDR1 MNHEY, CDR2 SVGAGI. V lost 0 bases to trimming and J lost 7 bases, with 12 bases between them. This CDR3 has 15 residues.